Presented here are 30 T cell receptor beta chains from one specimen sequenced in a study of tumor and adjacent non-tumor tissue in lung cancer. The template was RNA from unsorted bulk tissue. The normal lung tissue was taken more than 3 cm from the tumor edge. The library came from three nested PCR rounds adapted from ARM-PCR protocols. From the multiplex PCR reads, TCRdb called clonotypes with MiXCR, one entry per CDR3 protein. The sample comprises fewer than 100,000 distinct CDR3 sequences, more than 65% of which are singletons, and 21% rests with the top ten. Input material: distant non-tumor lung tissue. All receptors derive from a woman in her fifties or sixties with non-small cell lung cancer.

Worth noting for this clonotype: Likely a read error: the CDR3 ends without its conserved phenylalanine or tryptophan. The chain is built from TRBV20-1 and TRBJ2-1; D unresolved. V was shortened by 3 bases and J by 8 bases, with 14 bases between the two germline ends. The CDR3 sequence is 13 residues long. The germline V gene encodes CDR1 DFQATT and CDR2 SNEGSKA (reference sequence). The CDR3 spells CSASGVMMDEQFI. In DNA form, the CDR3 reads TGCAGTGCTAGTGGGGTTATGATGGATGAGCAGTTCATC.

About this clonotype itself: At one end, the junction sequence differs from germline, possibly due to a read error. The chain joins TRBV29-1 to TRBJ2-1; 9 bases match TRBD1. CDR1 and CDR2 (germline): SQVTM, ANQGSEA. The CDR3 covers 16 residues. CDR3 sequence (DNA): TGCAGGGTCCCCAGTGGCGGGACAGGGAAAGACAATGAGCACTTCTTC. The encoded protein is CRVPSGGTGKDNEHFF.

The V call is TRBV12-3 or TRBV12-4, the J call TRBJ2-1; D is possibly TRBD2 (6 bases). The CDR3 runs 15 residues. Trimming removed 4 bases from V and 16 bases from J, with 26 bases in between. CDR3 in DNA: TGTGCCAGCAGTTCCCCGGGACTGGGATCTAATGAGTATTTCTTC. Its translation: CASSSPGLGSNEYFF.

This clonotype ranks as medium-sized (0.01 to 0.1%). The V and J genes are TRBV11-2 and TRBJ2-4; 11 bases match TRBD2. After removal of 5 bases from V and 6 bases from J, the junction contained 3 bases not matched to a gene. The CDR3 runs 14 residues. Germline CDR1 reads SGHAT; CDR2 reads FQNNGV. In DNA form, the CDR3 reads TGTGCCAGCAGCCCCGGACTAGCGGGAAACATTCAGTACTTC. Protein: CASSPGLAGNIQYF.

Many counts were recorded for this clonotype. The CDR3 nucleotides read TGCAGTGCTAGGCTAGCGGGAGCCACAGATACGCAGTATTTT. Its translation: CSARLAGATDTQYF. This chain connects TRBV20-1 to TRBJ2-3; 10 bases align to TRBD2. J was trimmed by 2 bases and V by 3 bases; bases with no gene match: 2. Germline-derived CDR1 and CDR2 are DFQATT and SNEGSKA (reference sequence). The CDR3 has 14 amino acids.

Notes on this clonotype: Since the CDR3 does not end with the conserved phenylalanine or tryptophan, this likely comes from a read error. The gene calls are TRBV5-4 and TRBJ2-7; D not certain. The germline CDR1 and CDR2 sequences are SGHNT and YYREEE (reference sequence). V was cut by 1 base and J by 5 bases, with 10 bases left in between. The CDR3 sequence is 13 residues long. CDR3 sequence reads: CASSLIGNNEQYY. CDR3 nucleotides: TGTGCCAGCAGCTTGATTGGTAACAACGAGCAGTACTAC.

Concerning this clonotype: Compared with germline, one end of the junction differs, possibly owing to a read error. The CDR3 loop is CASNLGGVGSNQPQHF. The DNA of the CDR3 is TGTGCCAGCAACTTGGGAGGGGTCGGGAGCAATCAGCCCCAGCATTTT. This chain connects TRBV5-4 to TRBJ1-5; maybe TRBD1 (5 bases). Germline CDR1 and CDR2: SGHNT and YYREEE (reference sequence). The CDR3 runs 16 residues.

A note on this clonotype: Germline is not matched at one junction end, which may reflect a read error. The chain employs TRBV11-2 and TRBJ1-1, with D unclear. The germline CDR1 and CDR2 sequences are SGHAT and FQNNGV. The CDR3 spans 14 residues. CDR3 nucleotides: TGTGCCAGCAGCCTGCTAATGCTGGGAATTGAAGTTTTCTTT. Amino acid sequence: CASSLLMLGIEVFF.

The chain employs TRBV29-1 and TRBJ2-7; tentatively, D is TRBD2 (6 bases). The germline V gene encodes CDR1 SQVTM and CDR2 ANQGSEA. V was shortened by 8 bases and J by 7 bases, with 24 bases between the two germline ends. The CDR3 runs to 14 residues. The CDR3 sequence: CSFICGMAIQEQYF. CDR3 in DNA: TGCAGCTTCATCTGCGGGATGGCAATCCAGGAGCAGTACTTC.

The chain uses TRBV4-2 and TRBJ2-1, with 9 bases matching TRBD2. The germline CDR1 and CDR2 sequences are LGHNA and YNFKEQ. This CDR3 comprises 19 residues. Losses at the gene ends were 4 bases for V and 4 bases for J; bases not matched to a gene: 17. This CDR3 reads CASSPPEGEGREGYNEQFF. The CDR3 DNA sequence: TGTGCCAGCAGCCCCCCGGAGGGGGAGGGGCGGGAGGGTTACAATGAGCAGTTCTTC.

Comments on this clonotype: Since the CDR3 does not end with the conserved phenylalanine or tryptophan, this likely comes from a read error. The limits of the CDR3 on the DNA are not certain, so only TCRdb's listed CDR3 is given. The genes are TRBV5-6 and TRBJ2-1; the D segment call TRBD1 is taken from the table without a DNA check. Germline V gene sequence: CDR1 SGHDT, CDR2 YYEEEE. From its first to its last residue, the CDR3 has 13 amino acids. CDR3 sequence reads: CASSSTGLNKQYS.

Comments on this clonotype: Its ends do not fully match the called genes, so a read error is possible. The chain recombines TRBV12-5 with TRBJ2-1; 9 nucleotides align to TRBD2. Looked up from germline, CDR1 is LGHNT and CDR2 is FRNRAP. The CDR3 is made up of 17 amino acids. This chain's CDR3 is CASGLDLPAGGRDEEFF. The CDR3 DNA reads TGTGCTAGTGGTTTGGACCTCCCAGCGGGAGGAAGGGATGAGGAGTTCTTC.

Worth noting for this clonotype: This may stem from a read error, because a much larger clone lies one nucleotide away. The conserved phenylalanine or tryptophan is not found at the CDR3 terminus, so this likely reflects a read error. The chain joins TRBV20-1 to TRBJ1-6; possibly TRBD1 for D (6 bases). The V and J ends lost 0 bases and 7 bases respectively, with 13 bases between them. This CDR3 contains 15 residues. The germline V gene has CDR1 DFQATT and CDR2 SNEGSKA (reference sequence). The CDR3 loop is CSAREYGGQNSPLHY. In DNA, the CDR3 is TGCAGTGCTAGAGAGTACGGGGGGCAGAATTCACCCCTCCACTAT.

About this clonotype: At one end the junction does not follow the germline gene, possibly because of a read error. This chain connects TRBV4-1 to TRBJ2-1; tentatively, D is TRBD1 or TRBD2 (5 bases each). Germline lookup yields CDR1 MGHRA and CDR2 YSYEKL. The CDR3 covers 16 residues. DNA of the CDR3: TGTGCCAACAGCCAAGTTGGTCGGGGCCACTACAATGAGCAGTTCTTC. Amino acids: CANSQVGRGHYNEQFF.

On this clonotype: The germline gene is not matched at one end of the junction; a read error may be the cause. This rearrangement joins TRBV5-6 to TRBJ2-7, with D perhaps matching TRBD2 (6 bases). This CDR3 has 15 residues. Germline CDR1 is SGHDT and CDR2 is YYEEEE. The CDR3 spells CVSSLGPSVTYEQYF. The CDR3 nucleotides are TGTGTCAGCAGCTTGGGTCCTAGCGTGACCTACGAGCAGTACTTC.

DNA of the CDR3: TGTGCCAGCAGCCTGATGACTAGCGGGGACGCAGATACGCAGTATTTT. As protein: CASSLMTSGDADTQYF. The rearrangement joins TRBV4-2 to TRBJ2-3; 11 positions match TRBD2. Germline V gene sequence: CDR1 LGHNA, CDR2 YNFKEQ. The CDR3 extends over 16 amino acids. V was clipped by 4 bases and J by 4 bases; unmatched bases: 7.

The chain carries TRBV6-5 and TRBJ1-1, with D hard to call. The V and J ends lost 9 bases and 3 bases respectively, with 20 bases between them. The CDR3 is 15 residues long. Per the germline V gene, CDR1 is MNHEY and CDR2 is SVGAGI. The CDR3 here is CASSPVTVSHTEAFF. CDR3 sequence (DNA): TGTGCCAGTAGTCCCGTGACGGTCAGTCACACTGAAGCTTTCTTT.

Concerning this clonotype: With a much larger clone just one base away, this may be a read error. J is TRBJ1-1 and V is TRBV28, with TRBD1 identical over 9 bases. CDR3 length equals 16 residues. Germline CDR1 and CDR2: MDHEN and SYDVKM. The ends lost 8 bases at V and 1 base at J; junction bases unmatched: 11. The CDR3 bases are TGTGCCAGCGGTTCTTATGGACAGGGGAGGAACACTGAAGCTTTCTTT. As protein: CASGSYGQGRNTEAFF. Combining the CDR3 with reference TRBV28 and TRBJ1-1 gives the whole variable domain DVKVTQSSRYLVKRTGEKVFLECVQDMDHENMFWYRQDPGLGLRLIYFSYDVKMKEKGDIPEGYSVSREKKERFSLILESASTNQTSMYLCASGSYGQGRNTEAFFGQGTRLTVV.

In the case of this clonotype: The junction departs from germline at one end; a sequencing error may be responsible. J is TRBJ2-5 and V is TRBV6-6; 16 positions agree with TRBD2. CDR1 MNHNY and CDR2 SVGAGI come from the germline V gene (reference sequence). The CDR3 runs to 17 residues. The CDR3 DNA is TGTGCCAGCAACCCCCCGGGACTAGCGGGAGGGCCGGAGACTCATCACTTC. It encodes CASNPPGLAGGPETHHF.

In this sample, this clonotype turned up once. The rearrangement joins TRBV6-6 to TRBJ2-5, with 9 nucleotides matching TRBD2. Germline V gives CDR1 MNHNY, CDR2 SVGAGI (reference sequence). The CDR3 contains 17 residues. The V gene end was trimmed by 0 bases and the J gene end by 14 bases; junction bases not matched to a gene: 19. CDR3 bases: TGTGCCAGCAGTTACTCGCTTGCGGGAGGGGGCCAAGAGATCCATTACTTC. Protein product: CASSYSLAGGGQEIHYF.

Worth noting for this clonotype: Compared with germline, one end of the junction differs, possibly owing to a read error. CDR3 protein: CASSEYTGGYNEEFF. The CDR3, as DNA: TGTGCCAGCAGTGAATACACGGGGGGTTACAATGAGGAGTTCTTC. The V and J genes are TRBV6-1 and TRBJ2-1, with 7 bases lining up with TRBD2. The germline gives CDR1 MNHNS, CDR2 SASEGT. CDR3 length equals 15 residues.

This clonotype was counted a few times. V gene TRBV7-2 combines with J gene TRBJ2-1; the D is unclear. This CDR3 spans 15 amino acids. Between the trimmed V and J ends, which lost 0 bases and 3 bases, there was a span of 9 bases. CDR1 SGHTA and CDR2 FQGNSA come from the germline V gene. This CDR3 reads CASSLAGNLYNEQFF. The CDR3, as DNA: TGTGCCAGCAGCTTAGCGGGAAACCTCTACAATGAGCAGTTCTTC.

The genes are TRBV28 and TRBJ2-1; 11 bases line up with TRBD2. Trimming took 3 bases from V and 9 from J; bases not matched to a gene: 7. This CDR3 region has 15 residues. Germline loops: CDR1 MDHEN, CDR2 SYDVKM. In DNA, the CDR3 is TGTGCCAGCAGTTTGGGACTAGCGGAAGTGGTTGAGCAGTTCTTC. Encoded protein: CASSLGLAEVVEQFF.

The chain combines TRBV29-1 with TRBJ2-5; D possibly corresponds to TRBD1 (6 bases). V lost 6 bases and J 0 bases, leaving 11 bases between the germline ends. Germline CDR1 SQVTM, CDR2 ANQGSEA. The CDR3 covers 13 residues. CDR3 nucleotides: TGCAGCGTCGTCAGGGGCCACCAAGAGACCCAGTACTTC. Protein: CSVVRGHQETQYF.

This clonotype was observed at least ten times. The V call is TRBV12-3 or TRBV12-4, the J call TRBJ1-4; D unclear. V gave up 2 bases and J gave up 8 bases, with 6 bases separating them. There are 12 residues in the CDR3. CDR3: CASSLRPEKLFF. The CDR3 DNA sequence: TGTGCCAGCAGTTTAAGGCCGGAAAAACTGTTTTTT.

To note about this clonotype: At one end the junction does not follow the germline gene, possibly because of a read error. The V and J genes are TRBV11-2 and TRBJ1-1; no clear D gene. Germline CDR1 reads SGHAT; CDR2 reads FQNNGV. The length of the CDR3 is 17 residues. The DNA for the CDR3 is TGTGCCAGCAACTTAGGCGCGCCCAAAGGTATGAACACTGAAGCTCTCTTT. Amino acid sequence: CASNLGAPKGMNTEALF. Together with reference TRBV11-2 and TRBJ1-1, the CDR3 gives the full variable domain: EAGVAQSPRYKIIEKRQSVAFWCNPISGHATLYWYQQILGQGPKLLIQFQNNGVVDDSQLPKDRFSAERLKGVDSTLKIQPAKLEDSAVYLCASNLGAPKGMNTEALFGQGTRLTVV.

A remark on this clonotype: This CDR3 is missing its conserved last phenylalanine or tryptophan, likely due to a read error. The CDR3 DNA sequence: TGCAGCGTTGAAGATCCCATGGTGGGCGGCTACACCTCC. Its protein is CSVEDPMVGGYTS. The rearrangement joins TRBV29-1 to TRBJ1-2, with D uncertain. CDR3 size: 13 residues. Germline V gives CDR1 SQVTM, CDR2 ANQGSEA. V was shortened by 0 bases and J by 8 bases, with 13 bases between the two germline ends.

To note about this clonotype: One end of the junction does not line up with germline, which may come from a read error. The chain links TRBV4-1 to TRBJ2-5; D may be TRBD2 (6 bases). CDR3 length: 13 residues. Germline V gives CDR1 MGHRA, CDR2 YSYEKL. The CDR3: CASSHGRQETQYF. CDR3 bases: TGCGCCAGTAGCCACGGGAGACAAGAGACCCAGTACTTC.

This clonotype was seen many times. The chain couples TRBV7-8 to TRBJ1-1, with a possible D match to TRBD1 (5 bases). The V end was cut by 3 bases, the J end by 3 bases, with 17 bases between. The germline V gene has CDR1 SGHVS and CDR2 FQNEAQ. This CDR3 comprises 16 residues. The CDR3 DNA sequence: TGTGCCAGCAGCTTGGGCTCCCAGGGCAGAGACACTGAAGCTTTCTTT. The encoded protein is CASSLGSQGRDTEAFF.

On this clonotype itself: In this CDR3 the conserved last residue, phenylalanine or tryptophan, is missing, so a read error is likely. This rearrangement joins TRBV6-1 to TRBJ1-4, with 11 bases lining up with TRBD1. Per the germline V gene, CDR1 is MNHNS and CDR2 is SASEGT. Germline trimming cut 6 bases from V and 0 bases from J; bases unmatched to any gene: 6. The length of the CDR3 is 17 residues. CDR3 loop: CASRLGQGVTTNEKLFS. CDR3 nucleotide sequence: TGTGCCAGCAGATTGGGACAGGGGGTAACAACTAATGAAAAACTGTTTTCT.